Shown below are 18 T cell receptor beta chains from a single sample sequenced in a study of post-analysis software for immune sequencing data. The antigens these receptors bind are not known. Study findings and constraints: Patients had higher frequencies than controls of roughly five TRBV segments, including TRBV5-6, TRBV5-1 and TRBV20-1.

cDNA libraries for TCR beta contained unique molecular identifiers. TCRdb reprocessed the PCR reads with MiXCR, giving one entry per CDR3 protein. The sample lists hundreds of thousands of distinct CDR3 sequences; roughly 27% were seen once. The sequenced sample consisted of blood. The receptors come from a girl under 18 with multiple sclerosis.

This clonotype was seen more than once but under ten times. The CDR3 loop reads CASSFRTSGVNTGELFF. CDR3 bases: TGTGCCAGCAGTTTTCGGACTAGCGGAGTAAACACCGGGGAGCTGTTTTTT. The genes are TRBV27 and TRBJ2-2, with TRBD2 identical over 10 bases. The V and J ends lost 3 bases and 2 bases, in that order; junction bases with no gene match: 6. Germline CDR1 MNHEY, CDR2 SMNVEV (reference sequence). CDR3 length: 17 amino acids.

This chain links TRBV7-8 with TRBJ1-5; no clear D gene. From germline, CDR1 is SGHVS and CDR2 FQNEAQ. The CDR3 totals 16 residues. V was pared by 4 bases and J by 3 bases, with 16 bases between. In DNA form, the CDR3 reads TGTGCCAGCAGCTCCGTCCCGATACTGAACAATCAGCCCCAGCATTTT. Translated, it gives CASSSVPILNNQPQHF.

As for this clonotype: Its ends do not fully match the called genes, so a read error is possible. The rearrangement links TRBV7-9 to TRBJ2-1; D is uncertain. Germline values: CDR1 SEHNR, CDR2 FQNEAQ (reference sequence). CDR3 length: 14 amino acids. CDR3 DNA sequence: TGTGCCGGCAGCCCCCGTCCCCACCCCAGTGAGCAGTTCTTC. The encoded protein is CAGSPRPHPSEQFF.

This clonotype was seen once. The V and J genes are TRBV6-2 or TRBV6-3 and TRBJ2-6; no clear D gene. Germline V CDR1 and CDR2: MNHEY, SVGEGT. This CDR3 has 17 amino acids. V was shortened by 7 bases and J by 2 bases, with 18 bases between the two germline ends. The CDR3 coding sequence is TGTGCCAGCACAGATTGGACCGGCCTTCCTGGGGCCAACGTCCTGACTTTC. Translation gives CASTDWTGLPGANVLTF.

This chain links TRBV7-2 with TRBJ2-5; D unresolved. V was shortened by 3 bases and J by 3 bases, with 11 bases between the two germline ends. This CDR3 region has 14 residues. Germline V lookup: CDR1 SGHTA, CDR2 FQGNSA. CDR3 sequence reads: CASSFAWAEETQYF. The CDR3, as DNA: TGTGCCAGCAGCTTCGCCTGGGCAGAAGAGACCCAGTACTTC.

This chain uses TRBV18 with TRBJ2-7, with 8 bases lining up with TRBD1. This CDR3 is 16 amino acids long. The ends lost 0 bases at V and 3 bases at J; junction bases unmatched: 7. In germline, CDR1 is KGHSH, CDR2 LQKENI. In nucleotides, the CDR3 is TGTGCCAGCTCACCACCGAGGACAGGGCAAATCTACGAGCAGTACTTC. This encodes CASSPPRTGQIYEQYF.

The chain recombines TRBV10-3 with TRBJ2-1; TRBD2 aligns across 9 bases. CDR3 length: 17 residues. Germline V CDR1 and CDR2: ENHRY, SYGVKD. The trim removed 7 bases at V and 5 bases at J, leaving 15 bases unmatched. The CDR3 bases are TGTGCCATCAAACCGGTGGGCGGGGGGGCCCCTAACAATGAGCAGTTCTTC. It translates to CAIKPVGGGAPNNEQFF.

The V gene is TRBV7-2, the J gene TRBJ1-4, with D maybe TRBD1 (6 bases). The CDR3 covers 15 residues. From germline, CDR1 is SGHTA and CDR2 FQGNSA. The V gene lost 5 bases and the J gene lost 8 bases, with 18 bases spanning the gap. The CDR3 nucleotides read TGTGCCAGCAGCGTCACAGGGACCTCATGGGAAAAACTGTTTTTT. It is translated as CASSVTGTSWEKLFF.

This clonotype was counted a few times. This sequence joins TRBV5-1 and TRBJ2-3; 9 positions match TRBD2. V was clipped by 5 bases and J by 2 bases; unmatched bases: 12. This CDR3 has 17 residues. Germline-derived CDR1 and CDR2 are SGHRS and YFSETQ. The CDR3 protein is CASRQPISGGLTDTQYF. The CDR3 nucleotides are TGCGCCAGCAGGCAACCTATTAGCGGGGGCCTCACAGATACGCAGTATTTT.

This clonotype was seen a few times. The chain carries TRBV3-1 and TRBJ2-3; possibly TRBD2 for D (5 bases). Germline CDR1 and CDR2: LGHDT and YNNKEL (reference sequence). The length of the CDR3 is 15 residues. V was shortened by 0 bases and J by 6 bases, with 13 bases between the two germline ends. The CDR3 DNA sequence: TGTGCCAGCAGCCAAGATCCGACGGGGTCGGATACGCAGTATTTT. Its translation: CASSQDPTGSDTQYF.

CDR3: CASSDGTGTKTQYF. The CDR3 DNA follows: TGCGCCAGCAGTGACGGGACAGGGACAAAGACCCAGTACTTC. The chain employs TRBV10-1 and TRBJ2-5, with 9 bases aligning to TRBD1. There are 14 residues in the CDR3. Germline trimming cut 3 bases from V and 6 bases from J; bases unmatched to any gene: 5. Germline V gives CDR1 WNHNN, CDR2 SYGVQD (reference sequence).

The genes are TRBV7-9 and TRBJ1-2, with a tentative D call TRBD1 (6 bases). The length of the CDR3 is 17 residues. Trimming left V 5 bases short and J 5 bases short, with 24 bases between. Germline loops: CDR1 SEHNR, CDR2 FQNEAQ (reference sequence). CDR3 protein: CASSHATEGGRAYGYTF. CDR3 DNA: TGTGCCAGCAGCCACGCGACTGAGGGGGGCCGAGCTTATGGCTACACCTTC.

In this sample, this clonotype turned up many times. V and J are TRBV7-2 and TRBJ2-1; a weak D match, TRBD1 (5 bases). Trimming stripped 3 bases from V and 3 bases from J, with 9 bases between. The germline V gene has CDR1 SGHTA and CDR2 FQGNSA. The CDR3 has 14 residues. The CDR3 is CASSFGRDYNEQFF. The DNA of the CDR3 is TGTGCCAGCAGCTTCGGCAGGGACTACAATGAGCAGTTCTTC.

This clonotype was seen a handful of times. J is TRBJ2-7 and V is TRBV20-1; D remains ambiguous. V dropped 2 bases and J dropped 1 base, with 9 bases sitting between them. The germline V gene has CDR1 DFQATT and CDR2 SNEGSKA (reference sequence). The length of the CDR3 is 13 residues. The CDR3 bases are TGCAGTGCTAGACTCCCAGGTTCCTACGAGCAGTACTTC. The encoded protein is CSARLPGSYEQYF.

The V call is TRBV6-5, the J call TRBJ2-7; D not resolved. V shed 2 bases and J shed 4 bases, with 24 bases lying between them. CDR1 is MNHEY, CDR2 SVGAGI, per germline. The CDR3 is made up of 18 amino acids. Here the CDR3 reads CASSYLNRVATARYEQYF. CDR3 in DNA: TGTGCCAGCAGTTACCTGAACCGGGTTGCCACTGCGAGGTACGAGCAGTACTTC.

This clonotype has more than one count but fewer than ten. The V and J genes are TRBV7-2 and TRBJ1-5; D is perhaps TRBD1 (5 bases). V lost 2 bases and J lost 7, with 12 bases in between. The CDR3 is 14 amino acids. Germline V gene lookup returns CDR1 SGHTA and CDR2 FQGNSA. The CDR3, as DNA: TGTGCCAGCAGCTTATACGGGGGGGGGCAGCCCCAGCATTTT. Its protein is CASSLYGGGQPQHF.

This clonotype was seen more than once but under ten times. The chain recombines TRBV20-1 with TRBJ2-7, with D perhaps TRBD2 (5 bases). This CDR3 is built from 13 residues. Germline V gives CDR1 DFQATT, CDR2 SNEGSKA (reference sequence). V was shortened by 6 bases and J by 1 base, with 13 bases between the two germline ends. The CDR3 DNA reads TGCAGTGCCGATACCGGGATTTCCTACGAGCAGTACTTC. Its protein is CSADTGISYEQYF.

The chain recombines TRBV29-1 with TRBJ2-1, with D perhaps matching TRBD1 or TRBD2 (5 bases each). This CDR3 contains 11 residues. The germline gives CDR1 SQVTM, CDR2 ANQGSEA. V was pared by 6 bases and J by 10 bases, with 13 bases between. CDR3 in amino acids: CSVELGTEQFF. The CDR3 DNA sequence: TGCAGCGTCGAGCTAGGGACCGAGCAGTTCTTC.